These 9 T cell receptor beta chains originate from one sample sequenced in a study of blood T cell repertoires in COVID-19. Method: immunoSEQ multiplex PCR; TCRdb's copy keeps in-frame clones and lacks some. The table records a few hundred thousand clones, approximately 92% of them present only once. The sample consisted of PBMCs or T cells enriched from blood (not recorded which). The receptor source for this set is a man aged 18 to 30 who had recovered from COVID-19.

V gene TRBV29-1 combines with J gene TRBJ2-7, with 7 bases identical to TRBD1. This CDR3 spans 12 amino acids. Looked up from germline, CDR1 is SQVTM and CDR2 is ANQGSEA. The trim removed 7 bases at V and 2 bases at J, leaving 5 bases unmatched. DNA of the CDR3: TGCAGCGCTCGGGACAGACCCTACGAGCAGTACTTC. Translated: CSARDRPYEQYF.

The rearrangement links TRBV13 to TRBJ2-5; 7 nucleotides match TRBD2. The CDR3 length is 16 residues. Per germline, CDR1 PRHDT and CDR2 FYEKMQ (reference sequence). Trimming at V came to 0 bases and at J to 0 bases, leaving 4 bases not matched to a gene. The CDR3 loop reads CASSLGLGGNQETQYF. Written as DNA, the CDR3 is TGTGCCAGCAGCTTAGGCCTGGGAGGGAACCAAGAGACCCAGTACTTC.

V is TRBV18 and J is TRBJ2-1, with D perhaps matching TRBD1 (5 bases). V lost 3 bases and J lost 4, with 7 bases in between. Germline V gene data show CDR1 as KGHSH and CDR2 as LQKENI. The length of the CDR3 is 13 residues. The CDR3 DNA follows: TGTGCCAGCTCACCCGACAGATACAATGAGCAGTTCTTC. This translates into CASSPDRYNEQFF.

The rearrangement links TRBV10-3 to TRBJ1-5; no reliable D call. CDR1 is ENHRY and CDR2 is SYGVKD in the germline V gene. V lost 4 bases to trimming and J lost 6 bases, with 7 bases between them. The CDR3 length is 12 residues. CDR3 sequence: CAISVTGQPQHF. The CDR3, as DNA: TGTGCCATCAGTGTAACCGGTCAGCCCCAGCATTTT.

The chain couples TRBV19 to TRBJ2-7; TRBD1 agrees at 9 bases. The J segment lost 4 bases and the V segment lost 6 bases, leaving 10 bases of the junction unmatched. Germline V CDR1 and CDR2: LNHDA, SQIVND (reference sequence). The CDR3 loop spans 15 amino acids. CDR3 amino acids: CASSPGQGALYEQYF. The CDR3 nucleotides read TGTGCCAGTAGCCCGGGACAGGGAGCCTTGTACGAGCAGTACTTC.

The V gene is TRBV2, the J gene TRBJ1-1; maybe TRBD1 (6 bases). The CDR3 runs to 13 residues. The ends were cut back, 6 bases at V and 2 bases at J, with 10 bases in the middle. CDR1 is SNHLY and CDR2 is FYNNEI in the germline V gene. CDR3 nucleotide sequence: TGTGCCAGCAGCCTACAGGGAAACACTGAAGCTTTCTTT. The encoded protein is CASSLQGNTEAFF.

This chain joins TRBV5-4 and TRBJ1-1; TRBD1 matches at 9 bases. This CDR3 has 14 amino acids. Unmatched junction bases numbered 5, after V lost 3 bases and J lost 5 bases. Germline loops: CDR1 SGHNT, CDR2 YYREEE (reference sequence). The CDR3 region has the DNA TGTGCCAGCAGCTCACAGGGGGCGGGGACTGAAGCTTTCTTT. It codes for CASSSQGAGTEAFF.

The chain uses TRBV6-1 and TRBJ2-4, with D unresolved. V lost 2 bases and J lost 8, with 16 bases in between. Germline CDR1 MNHNS, CDR2 SASEGT. The CDR3 has 15 residues. The CDR3 DNA is TGTGCCAGCAGTGAACCGGGTCCTTTCTGGGACATTCAGTACTTC. It is translated as CASSEPGPFWDIQYF.

The chain joins TRBV24-1 to TRBJ1-5; the D gene is possibly TRBD1 (5 bases). Trimming took 0 bases from V and 13 from J, leaving 9 bases between them. The CDR3 is made up of 12 amino acids. Looked up from germline, CDR1 is KGHDR and CDR2 is SFDVKD. This chain's CDR3 is CATSDLGREQHF. The CDR3, as DNA: TGTGCCACCAGTGATTTGGGCAGGGAACAGCATTTT.